Sequencing of this TCR beta chain was carried out in a study of early T cells in non-severe SARS-CoV-2 infection. About the research overall: Whole-blood bulk RNA, unsorted, was sequenced, and chains were unpaired. Study-wide results and caveats: VDJdb matching favored anti-spike CD8 responses, missing private and CD4 specificities.

This clonotype was picked up many times. Its matching antigen is unknown. Individual cDNA molecules carried attached unique molecular identifiers. One entry per CDR3 protein, called by TCRdb with MiXCR from the 5' RACE reads. The data show 98,000 or so distinct CDR3 sequences, 9.5% to 13% seen once. Germline V CDR1 and CDR2: MNHNY, SVGAGI (reference sequence). V lost 5 bases, J lost 3 bases, and 13 bases lay in between. This CDR3 comprises 14 residues. Material: whole blood. The V and J genes are TRBV6-6 and TRBJ1-1, with TRBD1 as a possible D gene (6 bases). The TCR sequence derives from an adult who was a healthcare worker with PCR-confirmed SARS-CoV-2 infection or an uninfected control (not recorded which). The CDR3 DNA follows: TGTGCCAGCAGTAACCTACAGGGTTACACTGAAGCTTTCTTT. Encoded protein: CASSNLQGYTEAFF.